This T cell receptor (beta chain) was recorded in a study of CD8 T cells in Susac syndrome. Random hexamers were used to reverse transcribe an amount of roughly 0.5 to 1 ug RNA. With immunoSEQ multiplex PCR, TCR beta CDR3 was amplified across 54 Vbeta and 13 Jbeta. TCRdb called the immunoSEQ multiplex PCR reads again in MiXCR, with one record for every CDR3 protein. Found here are roughly 200,000 distinct CDR3 sequences, around 95% of them singletons; the top ten hold around 0.09%. Germline lookup yields CDR1 MNHEY and CDR2 SVGAGI. The CDR3 sequence is 16 residues long. V trimming: 1 base; J trimming: 5 bases; junction bases outside the gene matches: 8. Negative isolation yielded CD4+ and CD8+ T cells, and FACS enriched TEMRA cells.

The sequenced sample consisted of CD4+ T cells from PBMCs. V usage is TRBV6-5 and J usage is TRBJ1-2; 9 nucleotides match TRBD1. The sequence came from a human donor with multiple sclerosis. CDR3: CASSYWTGAQGYGYTF. The CDR3 bases are TGTGCCAGCAGTTACTGGACAGGGGCTCAGGGGTATGGCTACACCTTC.